Each of the 20 T cell receptor beta chains below was sequenced from the same sample in a study of CD8 T cells in ankylosing spondylitis. The study, taken as a whole, reports: About 8 highly homologous variants made up a TCR beta motif, and this motif appeared characteristic of ankylosing spondylitis blood.

Their cognate antigens are unknown. From the 5' RACE reads, TCRdb called clonotypes with MiXCR, one entry per CDR3 protein. The sample carries 450,000 to 550,000 distinct CDR3 sequences, over 4% recorded once. The sequencing sample was made of blood, either unsorted or a sorted T cell fraction (not recorded which). The receptors originated from a male donor with ankylosing spondylitis.

This clonotype was seen at least ten times. The gene calls are TRBV4-3 and TRBJ1-2; D not resolved. The CDR3 has 14 residues. In germline, CDR1 is LGHNA, CDR2 YSLEER. Trimming removed 0 bases from V and 8 bases from J, with 13 bases in between. This CDR3 reads CASSQDLTSGGYTF. The CDR3 coding sequence is TGCGCCAGCAGCCAAGATCTAACATCGGGAGGCTACACCTTC.

V and J are TRBV4-3 and TRBJ2-3; 7 bases align to TRBD1. The CDR3 consists of 16 residues. Germline CDR1 reads LGHNA; CDR2 reads YSLEER. Unmatched junction bases numbered 3, after V lost 0 bases and J lost 0 bases. The CDR3 loop is CASSQERGRSTDTQYF. The CDR3 nucleotides read TGCGCCAGCAGCCAAGAGAGGGGGCGCAGCACAGATACGCAGTATTTT.

This rearrangement joins TRBV5-4 to TRBJ2-7, with 8 nucleotides matching TRBD2. The CDR3 runs to 14 residues. Trimming at V came to 3 bases and at J to 5 bases, leaving 7 bases not matched to a gene. From germline, CDR1 is SGHNT and CDR2 YYREEE (reference sequence). The DNA for the CDR3 is TGTGCCAGCAGCTCCCGACTAGCGAGCGACGAGCAGTACTTC. It translates to CASSSRLASDEQYF.

This clonotype was seen many times. The J gene is TRBJ1-1, the V gene TRBV6-2 or TRBV6-3; D is ambiguous. The CDR3 consists of 13 residues. Per germline, CDR1 MNHEY and CDR2 SVGEGT. Trimming shortened V by 2 bases and J by 1 base, and 5 bases separated the two germline ends. The CDR3 spells CASSYIGNTEAFF. The CDR3 DNA follows: TGTGCCAGCAGTTACATCGGGAACACTGAAGCTTTCTTT.

V is TRBV11-3 and J is TRBJ2-1; D may be TRBD1 or TRBD2 (5 bases each). CDR3 length: 13 residues. Germline V gene lookup returns CDR1 SGHNT and CDR2 YENEEA. V was pared by 5 bases and J by 8 bases, with 13 bases between. The CDR3 nucleotides are TGTGCCAGCAGCGCCGGTTTGGGGGATGAGCAGTTCTTC. This sequence encodes CASSAGLGDEQFF.

This clonotype was found many times. The genes are TRBV7-2 and TRBJ2-7; 11 bases map to TRBD2. This CDR3 has 16 amino acids. V gave up 3 bases and J gave up 5 bases; unmatched junction bases: 9. Looked up from germline, CDR1 is SGHTA and CDR2 is FQGNSA. The CDR3 region is CASSFSSGRFLNEQYF. In DNA form, the CDR3 reads TGTGCCAGCAGCTTTTCTAGCGGGAGGTTCCTTAACGAGCAGTACTTC.

This clonotype was found many times. The V and J genes are TRBV7-2 and TRBJ1-2; tentatively, D is TRBD1 (5 bases). Trimming took off 5 bases at V and 5 bases at J, with 12 bases between the two ends. The CDR3 runs to 13 residues. From germline, CDR1 is SGHTA and CDR2 FQGNSA. CDR3 nucleotides: TGTGCCAGCAGCGACCCGGGGCTTTATGGCTACACCTTC. Its protein is CASSDPGLYGYTF.

Concerning this clonotype: A much larger clone is a single base away; this may be a read error. J is TRBJ2-5 and V is TRBV9, with 14 bases fitting TRBD2. The germline gives CDR1 SGDLS, CDR2 YYNGEE. J lost 7 bases, V lost 2 bases, and 1 base had no gene match. This CDR3 region has 14 residues. The CDR3 sequence is CASSVGTSGGTQYF. The CDR3 bases are TGTGCCAGCAGCGTCGGGACTAGCGGGGGGACCCAGTACTTC.

This clonotype occurred many times. The chain joins TRBV5-1 to TRBJ2-1, with D possibly TRBD2 on 6 matching bases. V lost 0 bases and J lost 9, with 10 bases in between. This CDR3 region has 13 residues. The germline V gene has CDR1 SGHRS and CDR2 YFSETQ. The CDR3 nucleotides are TGCGCCAGCAGCTTGGTAGTGGGGGGTGAGCAGTTCTTC. Translated, it gives CASSLVVGGEQFF.

The V and J genes are TRBV7-9 and TRBJ2-7; perhaps TRBD1 as D (6 bases). Per germline, CDR1 SEHNR and CDR2 FQNEAQ (reference sequence). The CDR3 is made up of 15 amino acids. Trimming took off 4 bases at V and 6 bases at J, with 19 bases between the two ends. CDR3 region: CASSSQGGQGSEQYF. CDR3 sequence (DNA): TGTGCCAGCAGCTCCCAGGGTGGCCAGGGGTCCGAGCAGTACTTC.

This clonotype was detected only a few times. The chain's CDR3 is CASKRTGTGNSPLHF. CDR3 nucleotide sequence: TGTGCCAGCAAAAGGACAGGGACGGGAAACTCACCCCTCCACTTT. The chain is built from TRBV6-1 and TRBJ1-6, with 8 bases matching TRBD1. The trim removed 7 bases at V and 10 bases at J, leaving 12 bases unmatched. This CDR3 spans 15 amino acids. Germline CDR1 MNHNS, CDR2 SASEGT.

This clonotype was detected ten times or more. The chain combines TRBV9 with TRBJ2-5; 8 nucleotides align to TRBD1. The V segment lost 4 bases and the J segment 4 bases; nucleotides outside the gene matches: 9. The V gene's germline CDR1 is SGDLS and CDR2 YYNGEE. The CDR3 covers 15 residues. The CDR3 DNA is TGTGCCAGCAGCTCGATCGGGACAGGAGGAGAGACCCAGTACTTC. Protein product: CASSSIGTGGETQYF.

The chain joins TRBV27 to TRBJ2-1, with D hard to call. With 5 bases removed from V and 5 bases from J, the gap between germline ends came to 16 bases. Germline CDR1 reads MNHEY; CDR2 reads SMNVEV (reference sequence). This CDR3 has 15 residues. Here the CDR3 DNA reads TGTGCCAGCAGTCCGCGCGGCCGGAGAAACAATGAGCAGTTCTTC. Encoded protein: CASSPRGRRNNEQFF.

This clonotype has at least ten counts. The J gene is TRBJ1-2, the V gene TRBV7-6; 12 bases line up with TRBD1. Per the germline V gene, CDR1 is SGHVS and CDR2 is FNYEAQ. CDR3 size: 15 residues. V was clipped by 5 bases and J by 6 bases; unmatched bases: 7. The CDR3 DNA reads TGTGCCAGCAGCCAGGGACAGGGGGCTAGTGATGGCTACACCTTC. Residues: CASSQGQGASDGYTF.

The sample holds many counts of this clonotype. The chain combines TRBV5-6 with TRBJ1-1; 7 nucleotides match TRBD1. Germline loops: CDR1 SGHDT, CDR2 YYEEEE. The CDR3 loop spans 13 amino acids. Trimming removed 2 bases from V and 3 bases from J; junction bases left unmatched: 1. For the CDR3, the DNA is TGTGCCAGCAGCTTCACAGGGGACACTGAAGCTTTCTTT. This translates into CASSFTGDTEAFF.

The CDR3 spells CASSLLPGLATSYEQYF. CDR3 DNA: TGTGCCAGCAGTTTGCTCCCGGGACTAGCGACGTCCTACGAGCAGTACTTC. This chain connects TRBV27 to TRBJ2-7; 10 bases agree with TRBD2. The V and J ends lost 3 bases and 1 base, in that order; junction bases with no gene match: 9. The CDR3 loop spans 17 amino acids. CDR1 MNHEY and CDR2 SMNVEV come from the germline V gene (reference sequence).

This clonotype appeared many times. This sequence joins TRBV27 and TRBJ2-1; the match to TRBD2 covers 12 bases. The CDR3 loop spans 17 amino acids. Losses at the gene ends were 5 bases for V and 4 bases for J; bases not matched to a gene: 9. Germline values: CDR1 MNHEY, CDR2 SMNVEV (reference sequence). CDR3 nucleotides: TGTGCCAGCAGTGCCCGACTAGCGGGGGTGAATTACAATGAGCAGTTCTTC. It codes for CASSARLAGVNYNEQFF.

In this sample, this clonotype turned up many times. J is TRBJ1-4 and V is TRBV5-4; TRBD1 aligns across 7 bases. With 4 bases clipped from V and 3 bases from J, the junction kept 6 bases outside the gene matches. CDR1 SGHNT and CDR2 YYREEE come from the germline V gene (reference sequence). The CDR3 has 15 amino acids. In DNA form, the CDR3 reads TGTGCCAGCAGCCATAAGGGGGCGCCTAATGAAAAACTGTTTTTT. It is translated as CASSHKGAPNEKLFF.

In this sample, this clonotype turned up many times. V and J are TRBV7-3 and TRBJ1-1, with TRBD1 identical over 8 bases. The junction had 5 bases not matched to a gene; V was cut back by 4 bases and J by 4 bases. The CDR3 runs 14 residues. Per germline, CDR1 SGHTA and CDR2 FQGTGA. CDR3 nucleotide sequence: TGTGCCAGCAGCTGGACAGGGCTCGGCACTGAAGCTTTCTTT. It yields the protein CASSWTGLGTEAFF.

This clonotype was recorded at least ten times. The rearrangement uses TRBV5-1 and TRBJ1-2; TRBD1 matches at 7 bases. The CDR3 runs 15 residues. Germline V CDR1 and CDR2: SGHRS, YFSETQ. V gave up 0 bases and J gave up 7 bases; unmatched junction bases: 9. CDR3 loop: CASSLEQGYLSGYTF. The CDR3 coding sequence is TGCGCCAGCAGCTTGGAACAGGGGTATCTCTCTGGCTACACCTTC.